The entry below describes one T cell receptor beta chain. This sample is part of a study of blood T cell repertoires in COVID-19. Study as a whole: Collection of acute and convalescent COVID-19 samples took place in the United States, Italy and Spain. The analysed material was cDNA or gDNA that came from T cells, B-cell-depleted T cells, or PBMCs.

Authors' processing steps: The assay estimated nucleated cells by amplifying reference gene primers. Some clones are missing from TCRdb's copy, which holds only in-frame ones; the method was immunoSEQ multiplex PCR. V, J and clone size reflect that table, while D and trimming were determined from the DNA. Seen here are about 150,000 clones, more than 75% observed once, and the top ten hold roughly 15%. Germline assignment: CDR1 LGHNA and CDR2 YSLEER. With 1 base removed from V and 8 bases from J, the gap between germline ends came to 9 bases. The CDR3 runs to 13 residues. This clonotype was sampled from a human donor with acute or convalescent COVID-19. The donor label of this sample is uncertain. The sequenced material came from peripheral blood. The chain has TRBV4-3 and TRBJ2-1; a possible D gene is TRBD2 (6 bases). The CDR3 protein is CASSQGASDEQFF. For the CDR3, the DNA is TGCGCCAGCAGCCAAGGGGCTAGCGATGAGCAGTTCTTC.